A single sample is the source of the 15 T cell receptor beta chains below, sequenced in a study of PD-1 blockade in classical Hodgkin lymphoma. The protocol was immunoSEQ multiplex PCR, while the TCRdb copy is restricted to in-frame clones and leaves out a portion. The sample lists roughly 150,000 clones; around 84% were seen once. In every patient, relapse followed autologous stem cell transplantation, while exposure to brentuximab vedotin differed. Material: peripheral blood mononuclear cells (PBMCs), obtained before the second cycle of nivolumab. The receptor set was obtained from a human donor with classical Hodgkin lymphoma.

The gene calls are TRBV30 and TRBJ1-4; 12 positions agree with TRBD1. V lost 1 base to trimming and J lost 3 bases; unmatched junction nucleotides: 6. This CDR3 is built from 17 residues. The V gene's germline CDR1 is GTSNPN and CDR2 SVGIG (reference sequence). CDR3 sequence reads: CAWSGGTGGFANEKLFF. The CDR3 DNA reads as TGTGCCTGGAGTGGGGGGACAGGGGGCTTTGCTAATGAAAAACTGTTTTTT.

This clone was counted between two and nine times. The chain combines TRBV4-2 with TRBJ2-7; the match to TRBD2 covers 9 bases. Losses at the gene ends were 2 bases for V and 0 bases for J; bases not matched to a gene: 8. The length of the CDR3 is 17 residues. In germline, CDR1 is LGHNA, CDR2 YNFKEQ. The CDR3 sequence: CASSQSQALAGSYEQYF. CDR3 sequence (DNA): TGTGCCAGCAGCCAATCTCAGGCACTAGCGGGCTCCTACGAGCAGTACTTC.

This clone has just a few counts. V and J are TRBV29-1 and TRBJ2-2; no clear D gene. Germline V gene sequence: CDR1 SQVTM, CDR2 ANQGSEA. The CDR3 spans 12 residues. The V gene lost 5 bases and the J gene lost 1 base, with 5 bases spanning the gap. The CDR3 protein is CSVRGNTGELFF. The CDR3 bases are TGCAGCGTTCGAGGGAACACCGGGGAGCTGTTTTTT.

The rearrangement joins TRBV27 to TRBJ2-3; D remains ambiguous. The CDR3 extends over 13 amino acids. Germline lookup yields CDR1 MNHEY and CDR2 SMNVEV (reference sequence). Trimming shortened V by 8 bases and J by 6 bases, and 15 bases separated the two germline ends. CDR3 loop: CASCPKGPDTQYF. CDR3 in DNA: TGTGCCAGCTGCCCCAAGGGCCCTGATACGCAGTATTTT.

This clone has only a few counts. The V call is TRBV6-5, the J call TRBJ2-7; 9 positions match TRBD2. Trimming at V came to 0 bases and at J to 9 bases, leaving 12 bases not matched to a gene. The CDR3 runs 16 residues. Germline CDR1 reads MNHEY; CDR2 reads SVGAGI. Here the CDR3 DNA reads TGTGCCAGCAGTTACTCGGGCGCGGGAGGCGGGGGGGGGCAGTACTTC. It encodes CASSYSGAGGGGGQYF.

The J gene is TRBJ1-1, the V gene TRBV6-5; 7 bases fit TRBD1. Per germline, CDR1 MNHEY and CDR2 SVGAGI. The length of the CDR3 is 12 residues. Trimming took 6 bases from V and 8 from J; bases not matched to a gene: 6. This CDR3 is CASSLGQEEAFF. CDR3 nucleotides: TGTGCCAGCAGCCTTGGACAGGAAGAAGCTTTCTTT.

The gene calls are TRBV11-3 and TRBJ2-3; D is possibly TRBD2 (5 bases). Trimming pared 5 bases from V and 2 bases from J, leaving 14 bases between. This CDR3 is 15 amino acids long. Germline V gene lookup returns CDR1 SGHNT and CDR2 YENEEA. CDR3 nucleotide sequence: TGTGCCAGCAGCCCCCGGAGCGGAACCACAGATACGCAGTATTTT. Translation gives CASSPRSGTTDTQYF.

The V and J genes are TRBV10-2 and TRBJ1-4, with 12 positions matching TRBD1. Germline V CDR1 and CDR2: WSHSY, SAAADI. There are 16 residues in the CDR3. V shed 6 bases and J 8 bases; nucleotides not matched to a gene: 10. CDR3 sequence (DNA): TGCGCCAGCAGAGAGCCGGGGACAGGGGGCTTAGAAAAACTGTTTTTT. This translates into CASREPGTGGLEKLFF.

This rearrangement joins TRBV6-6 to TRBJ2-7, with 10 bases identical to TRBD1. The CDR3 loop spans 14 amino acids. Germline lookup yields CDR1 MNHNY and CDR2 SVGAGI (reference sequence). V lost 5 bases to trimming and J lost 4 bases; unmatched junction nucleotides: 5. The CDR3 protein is CASSRGTGVYEQYF. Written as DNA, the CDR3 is TGTGCCAGCAGTCGCGGGACAGGGGTTTACGAGCAGTACTTC.

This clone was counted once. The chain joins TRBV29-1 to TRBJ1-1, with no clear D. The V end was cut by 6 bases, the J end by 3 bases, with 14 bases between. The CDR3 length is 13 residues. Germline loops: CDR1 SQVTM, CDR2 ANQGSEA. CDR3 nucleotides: TGCAGCGTCCACGTATGGAGTGACACTGAAGCTTTCTTT. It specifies CSVHVWSDTEAFF.

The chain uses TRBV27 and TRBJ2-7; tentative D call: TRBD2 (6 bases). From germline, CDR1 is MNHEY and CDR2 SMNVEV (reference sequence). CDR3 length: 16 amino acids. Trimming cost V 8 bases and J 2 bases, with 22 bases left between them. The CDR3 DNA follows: TGTGCCAGCTCCACCTTTATAGCGGCGGGGACCTACGAGCAGTACTTC. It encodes CASSTFIAAGTYEQYF.

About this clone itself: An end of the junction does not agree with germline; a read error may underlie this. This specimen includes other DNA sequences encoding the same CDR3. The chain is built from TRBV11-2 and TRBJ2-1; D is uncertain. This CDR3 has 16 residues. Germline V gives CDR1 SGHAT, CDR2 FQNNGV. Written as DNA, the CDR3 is TGCGCCAGCAGCCAAGATCCGGGCCAGACCGCCAATGAGCAGTTCTTC. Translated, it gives CASSQDPGQTANEQFF. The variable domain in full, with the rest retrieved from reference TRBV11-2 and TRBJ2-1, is EAGVAQSPRYKIIEKRQSVAFWCNPISGHATLYWYQQILGQGPKLLIQFQNNGVVDDSQLPKDRFSAERLKGVDSTLKIQPAKLEDSAVYLCASSQDPGQTANEQFFGPGTRLTVL.

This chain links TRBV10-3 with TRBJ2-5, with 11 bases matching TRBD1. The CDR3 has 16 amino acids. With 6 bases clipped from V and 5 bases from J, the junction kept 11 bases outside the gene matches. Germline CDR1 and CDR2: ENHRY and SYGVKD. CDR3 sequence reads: CAIREPGQGVGETQYF. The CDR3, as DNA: TGTGCCATCAGGGAGCCGGGACAGGGGGTAGGGGAGACCCAGTACTTC.

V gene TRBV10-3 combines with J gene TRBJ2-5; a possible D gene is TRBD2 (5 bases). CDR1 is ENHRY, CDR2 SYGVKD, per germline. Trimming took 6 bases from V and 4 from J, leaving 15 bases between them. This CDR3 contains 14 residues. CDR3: CAISAGPEGETQYF. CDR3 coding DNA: TGTGCCATCAGCGCGGGCCCCGAGGGAGAGACCCAGTACTTC.

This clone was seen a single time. This CDR3 reads CASSLATGTDTQYF. DNA for the CDR3: TGTGCCAGCAGCTTAGCCACAGGGACAGATACGCAGTATTTT. The chain uses TRBV7-2 and TRBJ2-3, with D perhaps TRBD1 (6 bases). The V end lost 0 bases, the J end lost 3 bases, and 7 bases lay between the germline ends. CDR1 is SGHTA, CDR2 FQGNSA, per germline. This CDR3 is built from 14 residues.